Below, 32 T cell receptor beta chains from the same sample are listed, as sequenced in a study of T cell repertoires in cytomegalovirus infection. TCRdb called the reads again in MiXCR, with one record for every CDR3 protein. The sample contains roughly 800,000 distinct CDR3 sequences, just under 30% of which appear only once. These TCRs are of unknown antigen specificity. Specimen: cultured CD8+ T cells from PBMCs, collected from culture after CMV antigen stimulation. These TCRs come from a human donor in good health (CMV status not recorded). Some clones in this sample may be carry-over from other donors' samples.

This clonotype was observed many times. The chain is built from TRBV7-9 and TRBJ2-3; TRBD2 might be the D (6 bases). V gave up 4 bases and J gave up 2 bases, with 16 bases separating them. The CDR3 length is 16 residues. The germline gives CDR1 SEHNR, CDR2 FQNEAQ (reference sequence). The CDR3 nucleotides read TGTGCCAGCAGCTATCCTCGGGACTCCGACACAGATACGCAGTATTTT. This translates into CASSYPRDSDTDTQYF.

This chain joins TRBV6-2 or TRBV6-3 and TRBJ2-3, with 7 bases lining up with TRBD1. The germline V gene has CDR1 MNHEY and CDR2 SVGEGT. The ends lost 4 bases at V and 5 bases at J; junction bases unmatched: 9. The CDR3 is 15 amino acids. The CDR3 DNA reads TGTGCCAGCAGTTCCGGGACAGTTCGCGTAGATACGCAGTATTTT. This encodes CASSSGTVRVDTQYF.

The chain employs TRBV6-6 and TRBJ2-6; D ambiguous. The V end was cut by 11 bases, the J end by 0 bases, with 11 bases between. The CDR3 runs 14 residues. In germline, CDR1 is MNHNY, CDR2 SVGAGI (reference sequence). This chain's CDR3 is CAHAPFSGANVLTF. In DNA form, the CDR3 reads TGTGCCCACGCACCATTCTCTGGGGCCAACGTCCTGACTTTC.

V is TRBV6-1 and J is TRBJ1-2; D unclear. The V and J ends lost 7 bases and 3 bases respectively, with 18 bases between them. In germline, CDR1 is MNHNS, CDR2 SASEGT. CDR3 length equals 15 residues. The CDR3: CASTSPIHGDYGYTF. Written as DNA, the CDR3 is TGTGCCAGCACTTCCCCTATCCACGGGGACTATGGCTACACCTTC.

This clonotype occurred a few times. The chain is built from TRBV27 and TRBJ2-2; D may be TRBD2 (5 bases). The V gene's germline CDR1 is MNHEY and CDR2 SMNVEV (reference sequence). The CDR3 totals 15 residues. The V end was cut by 4 bases, the J end by 3 bases, with 12 bases between. The CDR3 DNA follows: TGTGCCAGCAGTTCCCGGGGTATCGACACCGGGGAGCTGTTTTTT. This encodes CASSSRGIDTGELFF.

The chain has TRBV6-1 and TRBJ2-2, with D perhaps TRBD2 (6 bases). The V gene lost 8 bases and the J gene lost 6 bases, with 13 bases spanning the gap. Per germline, CDR1 MNHNS and CDR2 SASEGT. CDR3 length: 13 residues. The CDR3 bases are TGTGCCAGCCCAGGGAGGAGGGCCGGGGAGCTGTTTTTT. Translated, it gives CASPGRRAGELFF.

Notes on this clonotype: At one end, the junction sequence differs from germline, possibly due to a read error. The chain couples TRBV10-2 to TRBJ2-1; D gene ambiguous. This CDR3 contains 18 residues. CDR1 is WSHSY and CDR2 is SAAADI in the germline V gene. CDR3 in amino acids: CAISESIQVAPSYNEQFF. DNA for the CDR3: TGCGCCATCAGTGAGTCGATTCAAGTGGCCCCGTCCTACAATGAGCAGTTCTTC.

This clonotype occurred a few times. The chain couples TRBV7-4 to TRBJ1-1; D is perhaps TRBD1 (6 bases). The CDR3 is 15 amino acids. V lost 4 bases, J lost 2 bases, and 14 bases lay in between. CDR1 SGHVT and CDR2 SQSDAQ come from the germline V gene. CDR3 sequence: CASSSEGHPNTEAFF. In DNA, the CDR3 is TGTGCCAGCAGCTCGGAGGGACACCCTAACACTGAAGCTTTCTTT.

Turning to this clonotype: A read error may explain this, as a much larger clone is one base away. The chain uses TRBV7-2 and TRBJ1-1; 12 bases line up with TRBD1. J gave up 12 bases and V 3 bases, and 14 bases lay outside the gene matches. The CDR3 spans 16 residues. CDR1 is SGHTA and CDR2 is FQGNSA in the germline V gene. The CDR3 coding sequence is TGTGCCAGCAGCTTTCCGGGACAGGGGGCAGGACTTGAGACTTTCTTT. Its protein product is CASSFPGQGAGLETFF. The entire variable domain, with the rest obtained from reference TRBV7-2 and TRBJ1-1, is as follows: GAGVSQSPSNKVTEKGKDVELRCDPISGHTALYWYRQSLGQGLEFLIYFQGNSAPDKSGLPSDRFSAERTGGSVSTLTIQRTQQEDSAVYLCASSFPGQGAGLETFFGQGTRLTVV.

V gene TRBV7-8 combines with J gene TRBJ1-2, with D perhaps TRBD1 (5 bases). This CDR3 contains 16 residues. The V end lost 4 bases, the J end lost 8 bases, and 23 bases lay between the germline ends. Germline lookup yields CDR1 SGHVS and CDR2 FQNEAQ. The CDR3 coding sequence is TGTGCCAGCAGCTCTCGCGCGGGGCGCTTAAAAGGGGGCTACACCTTC. Its translation: CASSSRAGRLKGGYTF.

The chain links TRBV29-1 to TRBJ2-1; D gene uncertain. Trimming cost V 1 base and J 5 bases, with 9 bases left between them. This CDR3 contains 13 residues. Germline V gives CDR1 SQVTM, CDR2 ANQGSEA. The DNA for the CDR3 is TGCAGCGTTGAAGGTGGGGTCCACAATGAGCAGTTCTTC. Protein product: CSVEGGVHNEQFF.

This clonotype was detected many times. V is TRBV12-3 or TRBV12-4 and J is TRBJ2-7; D is undetermined. Trimming removed 6 bases at V and 3 bases at J, with 12 bases between. This CDR3 has 13 amino acids. The CDR3: CASSHLSLYEQYF. Written as DNA, the CDR3 is TGTGCCAGCAGCCACCTCTCTCTCTACGAGCAGTACTTC.

This clonotype was detected only a few times. CDR3: CASSLKTGGLWGYTF. The CDR3 nucleotides read TGTGCCAGCAGCCTGAAGACAGGGGGACTTTGGGGCTACACCTTC. The chain couples TRBV7-6 to TRBJ1-2; the match to TRBD1 covers 9 bases. Unmatched junction bases numbered 12, after V lost 5 bases and J lost 8 bases. There are 15 residues in the CDR3. Germline V lookup: CDR1 SGHVS, CDR2 FNYEAQ.

This clonotype was seen only a few times. This rearrangement joins TRBV27 to TRBJ2-1; 11 bases are shared with TRBD2. The CDR3 loop spans 15 amino acids. J gave up 9 bases and V 3 bases, and 7 bases lay outside the gene matches. Germline lookup yields CDR1 MNHEY and CDR2 SMNVEV (reference sequence). CDR3 sequence: CASSLGSGGAFEQFF. The DNA for the CDR3 is TGTGCCAGCAGTTTGGGTAGCGGGGGGGCCTTTGAGCAGTTCTTC.

This chain connects TRBV6-6 to TRBJ1-4; D unresolved. This CDR3 comprises 12 residues. CDR1 and CDR2 (germline): MNHNY, SVGAGI (reference sequence). V was cut by 7 bases and J by 0 bases, with 3 bases left in between. The CDR3 DNA reads as TGTGCCAGCAAAGCAACTAATGAAAAACTGTTTTTT. Protein sequence: CASKATNEKLFF.

The V and J genes are TRBV29-1 and TRBJ1-1, with D perhaps matching TRBD1 (5 bases). Germline values: CDR1 SQVTM, CDR2 ANQGSEA. CDR3 length: 13 amino acids. V was trimmed by 3 bases and J by 4 bases, leaving 12 bases between them. The CDR3 here is CSVDGQGRTEAFF. The DNA for the CDR3 is TGCAGCGTTGATGGGCAGGGCCGCACTGAAGCTTTCTTT. The whole variable domain, remainder taken from reference TRBV29-1 and TRBJ1-1, is SAVISQKPSRDICQRGTSLTIQCQVDSQVTMMFWYRQQPGQSLTLIATANQGSEATYESGFVIDKFPISRPNLTFSTLTVSNMSPEDSSIYLCSVDGQGRTEAFFGQGTRLTVV.

For the CDR3, the DNA is TGCGCCAGCAGCCCCGAACTTACAGGTTTCGATCAGCCCCAGCATTTT. Translating gives CASSPELTGFDQPQHF. The rearrangement uses TRBV4-3 and TRBJ1-5; maybe TRBD1 (5 bases). Trimming removed 4 bases from V and 5 bases from J, with 18 bases in between. The CDR3 length is 16 residues. Germline assignment: CDR1 LGHNA and CDR2 YSLEER.

This chain connects TRBV6-5 to TRBJ1-6; D is unclear. The germline V and J ends were trimmed by 5 bases and 8 bases, with 10 bases remaining between them. Germline V gives CDR1 MNHEY, CDR2 SVGAGI. This CDR3 is built from 13 residues. The CDR3 sequence is CASSPVWDSPLHF. CDR3 in DNA: TGTGCCAGCAGTCCAGTTTGGGATTCACCCCTCCACTTT.

Only a few counts were recorded for this clonotype. The chain carries TRBV9 and TRBJ2-1, with D uncertain. The V and J ends lost 0 bases and 8 bases respectively, with 6 bases between them. The CDR3 sequence is 12 residues long. Germline loops: CDR1 SGDLS, CDR2 YYNGEE. The CDR3 reads CASSVDGDEQFF. Here the CDR3 DNA reads TGTGCCAGCAGCGTAGATGGGGATGAGCAGTTCTTC.

This clonotype was observed a single time. The chain employs TRBV19 and TRBJ1-1, with D hard to call. CDR3 length: 14 amino acids. Germline V gene lookup returns CDR1 LNHDA and CDR2 SQIVND (reference sequence). The ends were cut back, 8 bases at V and 1 base at J, with 14 bases in the middle. CDR3 residues: CASARVCGNTEAFF. CDR3 DNA: TGTGCCAGTGCGAGGGTGTGTGGGAACACTGAAGCTTTCTTT.

This clonotype was detected only a few times. CDR3 in amino acids: CASSLTWRDTQYF. CDR3 in DNA: TGTGCCAGCAGCTTAACATGGAGGGATACGCAGTATTTT. The chain employs TRBV7-3 and TRBJ2-3; tentatively, D is TRBD2 (5 bases). Germline assignment: CDR1 SGHTA and CDR2 FQGTGA. V was cut by 0 bases and J by 6 bases, with 7 bases left in between. There are 13 residues in the CDR3.

The V gene is TRBV12-5, the J gene TRBJ1-2; the D gene is possibly TRBD1 (5 bases). The CDR3 runs 15 residues. The germline CDR1 and CDR2 sequences are LGHNT and FRNRAP. With 5 bases removed from V and 8 bases from J, the gap between germline ends came to 21 bases. In DNA, the CDR3 is TGTGCTAGTGGTCCTAACATGGGGACCTCGGGGGGCTACACCTTC. Its protein product is CASGPNMGTSGGYTF.

The chain recombines TRBV12-5 with TRBJ2-2; D not certain. Deletions cut 0 bases from V and 4 bases from J, with 6 bases between. Germline loops: CDR1 LGHNT, CDR2 FRNRAP. CDR3 size: 14 residues. The CDR3 DNA is TGTGCTAGTGGTTTGGTTGACACCACCGGGGAGCTGTTTTTT. It yields the protein CASGLVDTTGELFF.

This clonotype was detected many times. V and J are TRBV9 and TRBJ2-7; D may be TRBD2 (6 bases). CDR3 length: 15 amino acids. The V end was cut by 4 bases, the J end by 3 bases, with 17 bases between. Germline V lookup: CDR1 SGDLS, CDR2 YYNGEE. The CDR3 here is CASSPRSLGGYEQYF. For the CDR3, the DNA is TGTGCCAGCAGCCCTCGCTCCCTCGGGGGCTACGAGCAGTACTTC.

The sample holds a few counts of this clonotype. The chain uses TRBV28 and TRBJ1-2; 9 bases align to TRBD1. The CDR3 length is 16 residues. CDR1 MDHEN and CDR2 SYDVKM come from the germline V gene. Losses at the gene ends were 1 base for V and 4 bases for J; bases not matched to a gene: 7. The CDR3 reads CASSLSGTGIFYGYTF. The CDR3, as DNA: TGTGCCAGCAGTTTATCCGGGACAGGGATCTTCTATGGCTACACCTTC.

The chain recombines TRBV6-1 with TRBJ2-7; no reliable D call. CDR3 size: 16 residues. The germline CDR1 and CDR2 sequences are MNHNS and SASEGT. The V gene lost 1 base and the J gene lost 3 bases, with 16 bases spanning the gap. The CDR3 loop reads CASSEGVMAQYYEQYF. The CDR3 DNA reads as TGTGCCAGCAGTGAAGGGGTTATGGCCCAATACTACGAGCAGTACTTC.

The chain recombines TRBV7-2 with TRBJ1-3; the D is unclear. V lost 4 bases and J lost 8, with 6 bases in between. The CDR3 loop spans 11 amino acids. Germline CDR1 and CDR2: SGHTA and FQGNSA. CDR3 DNA: TGTGCCAGCAGCTCCCGAGACACCATATATTTT. Protein: CASSSRDTIYF.

The chain couples TRBV4-1 to TRBJ2-1; TRBD1 matches at 9 bases. This CDR3 comprises 16 residues. Trimming at V came to 4 bases and at J to 1 base, leaving 5 bases not matched to a gene. The germline V gene has CDR1 MGHRA and CDR2 YSYEKL. CDR3 coding DNA: TGCGCCAGCAGCCCCGTGGGGACAGGGTCCTACAATGAGCAGTTCTTC. Translation gives CASSPVGTGSYNEQFF.

This clonotype was picked up a small number of times. This rearrangement joins TRBV6-5 to TRBJ2-5, with TRBD2 as a possible D gene (5 bases). This CDR3 has 16 amino acids. The germline V gene encodes CDR1 MNHEY and CDR2 SVGAGI. V dropped 2 bases and J dropped 9 bases, with 22 bases sitting between them. The CDR3 bases are TGTGCCAGCAGTTACAGGGTACGAGGGCTGGCTGAGGCCCAGTACTTC. This sequence encodes CASSYRVRGLAEAQYF.

Only a few counts were recorded for this clonotype. The chain employs TRBV6-1 and TRBJ2-7; a possible D gene is TRBD1 (6 bases). The CDR3 runs 15 residues. V lost 7 bases, J lost 0 bases, and 16 bases lay in between. Germline V gives CDR1 MNHNS, CDR2 SASEGT. The CDR3, as DNA: TGTGCCAGCACCGGGTGGCAGGGGAGCTCCTACGAGCAGTACTTC. Encoded protein: CASTGWQGSSYEQYF.

The sample holds a few counts of this clonotype. This chain links TRBV5-8 with TRBJ2-7; 7 bases match TRBD1. CDR1 SGHTS and CDR2 YDEGEE come from the germline V gene. There are 14 residues in the CDR3. Trimming removed 4 bases from V and 1 base from J; junction bases left unmatched: 5. The CDR3 region has the DNA TGTGCCAGCAGCGGCCGGGACAGATCCTACGAGCAGTACGTC. This sequence encodes CASSGRDRSYEQYV.

The chain is built from TRBV6-6 and TRBJ2-7; the match to TRBD2 covers 11 bases. V lost 2 bases, J lost 1 base, and 7 bases stayed unmatched. Germline V CDR1 and CDR2: MNHNY, SVGAGI (reference sequence). The CDR3 extends over 17 amino acids. The CDR3 reads CASSYGRGTSGSYEQYF. In DNA, the CDR3 is TGTGCCAGCAGTTACGGACGGGGGACTAGCGGTTCCTACGAGCAGTACTTC.